This T cell receptor beta chain stems from a study of blood T cell repertoires in COVID-19 (dated by TCRdb to 2019 to 2021). A note on the overall study: Samples from collaborators originated in the United States, Italy and Spain and spanned both the acute and convalescent phases of COVID-19. Samples were obtained from the ongoing ImmuneRACE study (first 160 participants) and from over 1,000 subjects provided by 6 global collaborators. Subjects who had been exposed to COVID-19, were actively infected with it, or had recovered from it provided the deeply sampled blood TCRbeta repertoires that made up the dataset. The prospective study material was composed of cDNA or gDNA derived from T cells, B-cell-depleted T cells, or PBMCs. Where HLA class I and class II types were available, the types were taken from metadata supplied by the sample provider, not from assay-based typing. The repertoires were released in a freely available public database intended as a resource for research on the immune response to SARS-CoV-2. Sample metadata almost always included a de-identified subject ID, COVID-19 status, age in years and sex. The paper as a whole reports these results and caveats: The quantity of clinical and demographic metadata differed by source and by participant and was supplied without curation.

Whole blood was collected in K2EDTA tubes by collaborating institutions according to the institutions' own protocols. Collaborator samples were shipped for TCRbeta analysis as frozen whole blood, isolated PBMCs, or DNA extracted from either sample type. The immunoSEQ Assay, a bias-controlled multiplex PCR, was used to amplify TCRbeta CDR3 regions from genomic DNA. Processing in the source paper ran as follows. The number of nucleated cells in each sample was estimated from the amplification of reference gene primers within the assay. Sequence reads were collapsed and filtered to measure the absolute abundance of every unique TCRbeta CDR3 rearrangement. For each sample, productive Simpson clonality was calculated as the square root of Simpson's diversity index across productive rearrangements. TCRdb took over this immuneACCESS table, retaining in-frame rearrangements with V and J assigned. Such tables are incomplete; in checked studies, under half of the missing clones stem from an unresolved V gene, and the remainder is unexplained. V, J and clone size were drawn from that table, and D and trimming were deduced from the DNA. The sample records roughly 100,000 clones, 82% of which are singletons. Of the sample, 4% to 5.5% falls within the top ten clones.

Only one count was recorded for this clone. The clone's antigen remains unknown. Per-base quality was not reported, and no clone a single base away is much larger than it. From the germline V gene (reference sequence), CDR1 is SEHNR and CDR2 is FQNEAQ. Compared with germline, V lacks 7 bases and J lacks 0 bases; bases without a gene match: 3. The CDR3, from cysteine to phenylalanine, totals 15 residues. Of the read, only the CDR3 DNA is kept; its 45 bases are in frame from base 1. The sequence was collected from a man in his sixties with acute or convalescent COVID-19. The sequence links TRBV7-9 to TRBJ2-1, with 10 central nucleotides matching TRBD2. The sequencing input was peripheral blood. The encoded CDR3 is CASTPSGSSYNEQFF. The base sequence is TGTGCCAGCACTCCTAGCGGGAGCTCCTACAATGAGCAGTTCTTC.